These T cell receptor beta chains were read from a single sample in a study of T cell responses to AZD1222 COVID-19 vaccine. Assay used: immunoSEQ multiplex PCR; TCRdb lists only in-frame clones, some missing. The sample lists about 22,000 clones, 70% to 85% occurring once. The starting material was peripheral blood, obtained on day 0 of AZD1222 vaccination. These TCRs come from an adult in good health. Each CDR3 is given with its conserved first and last residue. A D gene is named only where the DNA matches it firmly. Size is stated for part of the rows, as once, few or many counts, or as a class when the clone is expanded.

size,V,J,D,DNA,CDR3
-,TRBV12-3/TRBV12-4,TRBJ2-7,-,TGTGCCAGCAGTTCCCCTCCCGTTTTCGAGCAGTACTTC,CASSSPPVFEQYF
-,TRBV4-1,TRBJ2-3,TRBD2,TGCGCCAGCAGCCAAGGGGGAGGGCCGACAGATACGCAGTATTTT,CASSQGGGPTDTQYF
-,TRBV7-6,TRBJ2-3,TRBD2,TGTGCCAGCAGCGTAGCCGGGACTAGCGGGGGTAATACGCAGTATTTT,CASSVAGTSGGNTQYF
few,TRBV6-5,TRBJ2-4,-,TGTGCCAGCAGAGCCGCCGGGACAGCGGGCATTCAGTACTTC,CASRAAGTAGIQYF
-,TRBV30,TRBJ2-5,-,TGTGCCTGGTCCGGGACGGAGCAAGAGACCCAGTACTTC,CAWSGTEQETQYF
-,TRBV19,TRBJ1-6,TRBD1,TGTGCCAGTAGTAACACCGTCGGGACAGGGTGGTCACCCCTCCACTTT,CASSNTVGTGWSPLHF
-,TRBV4-2,TRBJ2-3,TRBD2,TGTGCCTCCACCACGGCTAGCGGGGGGATAAATACGCAGTATTTT,CASTTASGGINTQYF
-,TRBV5-1,TRBJ1-1,-,TGCGCCAGCAGCTTGGTAGGAGAAACGGAAGCTTTCTTT,CASSLVGETEAFF
-,TRBV2,TRBJ2-7,-,TGTGCCAGCAGTGTCCAGGCAACCTACGAGCAGTACTTC,CASSVQATYEQYF
-,TRBV27,TRBJ1-2,-,TGTGCCAGCAGGGCACAGGCAGACCCCTATGGCTACACCTTC,CASRAQADPYGYTF
-,TRBV19,TRBJ1-5,-,TGTGCCAGTAGTGCCCCGGGTTATCAGCCCCAGCATTTT,CASSAPGYQPQHF
few,TRBV7-6,TRBJ2-1,-,TGTGCCAGCAGCTTGACGGGGGGCAGCTCCTACAATGAGCAGTTCTTC,CASSLTGGSSYNEQFF
once,TRBV6-6,TRBJ1-6,TRBD1,TGTGCCAGCACCGCCCGGGACAGTCATAATTCACCCCTCCACTTT,CASTARDSHNSPLHF
-,TRBV5-6,TRBJ1-6,TRBD1,TGTGCCAGCAGCCGGGGGTTCGGGACAGGTCGGGAGGTCCTCCACTTT,CASSRGFGTGREVLHF
-,TRBV10-3,TRBJ2-7,-,TGTGCCATCAGTGAGGAAGCTTACGAGCAGTACTTC,CAISEEAYEQYF
-,TRBV30,TRBJ1-2,-,TGTGCCTGGAACCTCCAACAGGGCTCTGGCTACACCTTC,CAWNLQQGSGYTF
-,TRBV25-1,TRBJ1-5,-,TGTGCCAGCAGTGAAGGTTCCGGTAATCAGCCCCAGCATTTT,CASSEGSGNQPQHF
-,TRBV3-1/TRBV3-2,TRBJ2-1,-,TGTGCCAGCAGTGGAACTCGTAATGAGCAGTTCTTC,CASSGTRNEQFF
once,TRBV28,TRBJ1-5,-,TGTGCCAGCAGTTTTTACAGAAGCGGCAATCAGCCCCAGCATTTT,CASSFYRSGNQPQHF
-,TRBV11-3,TRBJ2-1,TRBD2,TGTGCCAGCAGCCCGGGGGGTAACAATGAGCAGTTCTTC,CASSPGGNNEQFF
-,TRBV3-1/TRBV3-2,TRBJ1-1,-,TGTGCCAGCAGTCCCGGTCAGGGGACTGAAGCTTTCTTT,CASSPGQGTEAFF
-,TRBV6-2/TRBV6-3,TRBJ2-3,-,TGTGCCAGCAGTACCGCGAACACAGATACGCAGTATTTT,CASSTANTDTQYF
few,TRBV29-1,TRBJ2-4,-,TGCAGCGTTGGTATGGATGACAAAAACATTCAGTACTTC,CSVGMDDKNIQYF
-,TRBV2,TRBJ2-7,TRBD1,TGTGCCAGCAGGCCCGGGACAGGGTACTACGAGCAGTACTTC,CASRPGTGYYEQYF
-,TRBV19,TRBJ1-2,-,TGTGCCAGTAATACGGGGTACTATGGCTACACCTTC,CASNTGYYGYTF
-,TRBV25-1,TRBJ1-1,-,TGTGCCAGCAGTGACGGAGGAAAGGACACTGAAGCTTTCTTT,CASSDGGKDTEAFF
-,TRBV18,TRBJ1-5,TRBD1,TGTGCCAGCTCACCCGACAGGGTTAATCGTCCCCAGCATTTT,CASSPDRVNRPQHF
-,TRBV4-3,TRBJ2-1,-,TGCGCCAGCAGCCAAGTTGGCGATGAGCAGTTCTTC,CASSQVGDEQFF
once,TRBV2,TRBJ1-2,TRBD1,TGTGCCAGCAGTACAGGGGAATCCTATGGCTACACCTTC,CASSTGESYGYTF
-,TRBV7-2,TRBJ2-6,-,TGTGCCAGCAGCCGTGGGGTATCTGGGGCCAACGTCCTGACTTTC,CASSRGVSGANVLTF
-,TRBV5-4,TRBJ2-3,TRBD2,TGTGCCAGCAGCTTGGAGGGCGGGGGATTCACAGATACGCAGTATTTT,CASSLEGGGFTDTQYF
few,TRBV7-9,TRBJ2-5,-,TGTGCCAGCAGCCCGAAAGAAGTAGAGACCCAGTACTTC,CASSPKEVETQYF
-,TRBV28,TRBJ1-4,TRBD1,TGTGCCAGCAGTCCGGGACAGACTAATGAAAAACTGTTTTTT,CASSPGQTNEKLFF
few,TRBV6-2/TRBV6-3,TRBJ1-1,-,TGTGCCAGCAGTTACTCGGCCGCCGCGAACACTGAAGCTTTCTTT,CASSYSAAANTEAFF
-,TRBV15,TRBJ2-1,-,TGTGCCACCAGCAGTGGTGGAGGGGTGAAGGATGAGCAGTTCTTC,CATSSGGGVKDEQFF
-,TRBV11-3,TRBJ2-1,TRBD2,TGTGCCAGCAGCCCAACCGGGAGGACAAGCTCCTACAATGAGCAGTTCTTC,CASSPTGRTSSYNEQFF
-,TRBV7-8,TRBJ1-5,-,TGTGCCAGCAGCTTGACTACACCCCCAGTTAATCAGCCCCAGCATTTT,CASSLTTPPVNQPQHF
-,TRBV7-3,TRBJ2-7,-,TGTGCCAGCAGCCCGACACCGACTAGCTACGAGCAGTACTTC,CASSPTPTSYEQYF
once,TRBV3-1/TRBV3-2,TRBJ2-2,TRBD2,TGTGCCAGCAGCGGGGTGACTAGCGGGGGACTTTACGGGGAGCTGTTTTTT,CASSGVTSGGLYGELFF
-,TRBV12-3/TRBV12-4,TRBJ2-2,-,TGTGCCAGCAGTTTGATAGTCGGGGAGCTGTTTTTT,CASSLIVGELFF
-,TRBV5-8,TRBJ1-5,TRBD1,TGTGCCAGCAGCTCCCGCGGACAGGGGACCTTTAGCAATCAGCCCCAGCATTTT,CASSSRGQGTFSNQPQHF
-,TRBV6-5,TRBJ2-1,-,TGTGCCAGCAGTTATCCGGGTGGGGCTACCGAGCAGTTCTTC,CASSYPGGATEQFF
-,TRBV19,TRBJ1-4,-,TGTGCCAGTAGTTTGTCGGGGGGCGAGGAAAAACTGTTTTTT,CASSLSGGEEKLFF
-,TRBV24-1,TRBJ2-2,-,TGTGCCACCGGGGGAGCGGTGAACACCGGGGAGCTGTTTTTT,CATGGAVNTGELFF
-,TRBV4-3,TRBJ1-3,-,TGCGCCAGCAGCCGTTTCCTTTCGACAGGCTCTGGAAACACCATATATTTT,CASSRFLSTGSGNTIYF
-,TRBV5-6,TRBJ1-1,-,TGTGCCAGCGGAATGGGGGGTCCTGAAGCTTTCTTT,CASGMGGPEAFF
-,TRBV11-2,TRBJ2-7,-,TGTGCCAGCAGCCCGGGGTTTTCATACGAGCAGTACTTC,CASSPGFSYEQYF